The present entry profiles one T cell receptor (beta chain) with its context. What it recognizes is unknown. Germline V gives CDR1 SGHNT, CDR2 YENEEA. V lost 0 bases, J lost 8 bases, and 10 bases lay in between. The CDR3 has 13 residues. Using immunoSEQ multiplex PCR, the repertoire was profiled, and TCRdb retains in-frame clones only, with some absent. The sample contains more than 150,000 clones, 94% of which appear only once. The source of the sample is a study of T cell responses to AZD1222 COVID-19 vaccine. Study results and limitations: Mapped onto spike, vaccine-associated CD4 TCRs spanned it and were dominant at 160-218 and 743-854. Just 5 to 7 people given AZD1222 tested seropositive at baseline. Recipients of two AZD1222 doses showed rising Spike-specific TCR breadth and depth. White British donors predominated, females outnumbered males, and clonal diversity was possibly underestimated.

The starting material was peripheral blood, obtained 28 days after the second AZD1222 dose. This TCR derives from an adult who received the AZD1222 COVID-19 vaccine. This chain joins TRBV11-3 and TRBJ1-2, with D uncertain. CDR3: CASSLEFSHGYTF. The CDR3 DNA sequence: TGTGCCAGCAGCTTAGAATTCTCTCACGGCTACACCTTC.